The table lists the clone carrying this TCR beta chain with a few counts. TCRdb re-called the RT-PCR reads with MiXCR, one entry per CDR3 protein. The sample consists of fewer than 800,000 distinct CDR3 sequences, approximately 15% of them appearing once. The CDR3 totals 13 residues. CDR1 MDHEN and CDR2 SYDVKM come from the germline V gene. J lost 6 bases, V lost 6 bases, and 7 bases had no gene match. The chain recombines TRBV28 with TRBJ1-1; 7 bases line up with TRBD1. The sequencing sample was made of memory CD4+ T cells from blood. This TCR came from a female donor in good health, serving as a healthy control. The CDR3 here is CASRPTGPAEAFF. The CDR3 nucleotides are TGTGCCAGCAGACCGACAGGGCCCGCTGAAGCTTTCTTT.